Listed below are T cell receptor beta chains from one sample, sequenced in a study of blood T cell repertoires in COVID-19. Sequenced by immunoSEQ multiplex PCR; TCRdb stores in-frame clones only, minus some. The sample contains approximately 260,000 clones, 70% to 90% of which appear only once. The sample was peripheral blood. These receptors all stem from a woman in her seventies with acute or convalescent COVID-19. Both conserved end residues are part of each CDR3. A D gene is named only where the DNA matches it firmly. Clone size is shown for a subset of rows, as once, few, many or a class of expanded clone.

CDR3nt | CDR3aa | d_gene | j_gene | len | abundance | v_gene
TGTGCCAGCAGCCTTGGGGTACTAGCGGGGGAGGAGACCCAGTACTTC | CASSLGVLAGEETQYF | TRBD2 | TRBJ2-5 | 16 | NA | TRBV7-3
TGTGCCAGTACCCCTCTCCTGATAACAGGGCCCGGGGCCAACGTCCTGACTTTC | CASTPLLITGPGANVLTF | NA | TRBJ2-6 | 18 | NA | TRBV19
TGTGCCAGCAGTAACGCTCCGGGACTAGCGGGGAATGAGCAGTTCTTC | CASSNAPGLAGNEQFF | TRBD2 | TRBJ2-1 | 16 | once | TRBV27
NA | CASSRLASSTSGRASF | NA | TRBJ2-7 | 16 | NA | TRBV6-6
TGTGCCAGCAGCCCCGTGAGGGACTATGGCTACACCTTC | CASSPVRDYGYTF | NA | TRBJ1-2 | 13 | NA | TRBV11-2
TGTGCCAGCAGCTCAAACAGGGCCGAGGGCACTGAAGCTTTCTTT | CASSSNRAEGTEAFF | NA | TRBJ1-1 | 15 | NA | TRBV5-4
TGTGCCAGCAGCCTCAGGGGGCTGGGTGAAAAACTGTTTTTT | CASSLRGLGEKLFF | TRBD1 | TRBJ1-4 | 14 | once | TRBV3-1/TRBV3-2
TGCGCCAGCACCCACCCACCGCAGGCCTACTATAATTCACCCCTCCACTTT | CASTHPPQAYYNSPLHF | NA | TRBJ1-6 | 17 | few | TRBV5-1
TGTGCCAGCAGCTTAGGGTGGGCTAGCGGGGGGGATTACAATGAGCAGTTCTTC | CASSLGWASGGDYNEQFF | TRBD2 | TRBJ2-1 | 18 | NA | TRBV11-3
TGTGCCAGCAGCCCCTCAGGCCAGGGGTATGGCTACACCTTC | CASSPSGQGYGYTF | NA | TRBJ1-2 | 14 | NA | TRBV9
TGTGCCATCAGTGACAGGGGGCTTAAGGGCTACACCTTC | CAISDRGLKGYTF | TRBD1 | TRBJ1-2 | 13 | NA | TRBV10-3
TGCGCCAGCAGGGTTACAGGGAGCTCCTACAATGAGCAGTTCTTC | CASRVTGSSYNEQFF | NA | TRBJ2-1 | 15 | NA | TRBV5-1
TGTGCCAGCAGTGAAATGGGGGCGCCCCGCACTGAAGCTTTCTTT | CASSEMGAPRTEAFF | NA | TRBJ1-1 | 15 | NA | TRBV6-1
TGTGCCAGCAGCCACGAACTAGCGGGGGGGTACAATGAGCAGTTCTTC | CASSHELAGGYNEQFF | TRBD2 | TRBJ2-1 | 16 | NA | TRBV3-1/TRBV3-2
TGTGCCAGCGCAGCCTTGAGGGTTGGCGGGGAGCTGTTTTTT | CASAALRVGGELFF | NA | TRBJ2-2 | 14 | NA | TRBV3-1/TRBV3-2
TGCAGCGTTGAAACCGCGACAGCCTCCTCTGGAAACACCATATATTTT | CSVETATASSGNTIYF | NA | TRBJ1-3 | 16 | NA | TRBV29-1
TGTGCCAGCGACAGGGGAGAGATTGGGACCCAGCATTTT | CASDRGEIGTQHF | TRBD1 | TRBJ1-5 | 13 | NA | TRBV27
TGTGCCAGCAGCGCCGGGAGCACAGATACGCAGTATTTT | CASSAGSTDTQYF | NA | TRBJ2-3 | 13 | NA | TRBV5-5
TGTGCCAGCAGGTATTCGGGACAGGGAGCTTCACCCCTCCACTTT | CASRYSGQGASPLHF | TRBD1 | TRBJ1-6 | 15 | NA | TRBV5-6
TGTGCCAGTAACCCCCTAACGGACAGGATAAATCAGCCCCAGCATTTT | CASNPLTDRINQPQHF | TRBD1 | TRBJ1-5 | 16 | NA | TRBV19
TGTGCCAGCAGTAACCAGGGGGATATGAGCGGCTACACCTTC | CASSNQGDMSGYTF | TRBD1 | TRBJ1-2 | 14 | NA | TRBV6-6
TGTGCCAGCAGCTCCACAGGTCCAGAGACCCAGTACTTC | CASSSTGPETQYF | NA | TRBJ2-5 | 13 | NA | TRBV7-9
TGTGCCAGCAGTGGGACAGCCTCTGGAAACACCATATATTTT | CASSGTASGNTIYF | TRBD1 | TRBJ1-3 | 14 | few | TRBV28
TGTGCCAGTAGTTCACTCCAGACAGCCTCCTACGAGCAGTACTTC | CASSSLQTASYEQYF | NA | TRBJ2-7 | 15 | NA | TRBV19
TGTGCCAGTAGTATGGGACAGGGGGCGCGTACGCAGTATTTT | CASSMGQGARTQYF | TRBD1 | TRBJ2-3 | 14 | NA | TRBV19
TGTGCCAGCAGCCCGGACAGGGGGATAGATACGCAGTATTTT | CASSPDRGIDTQYF | TRBD1 | TRBJ2-3 | 14 | NA | TRBV28
TGTGCCAGCGGACAGATTCATCATCAGCCCCAGCATTTT | CASGQIHHQPQHF | NA | TRBJ1-5 | 13 | NA | TRBV2
TGCGCCAGCAGCTTGAGCCCGGGGGATGGCTACACCTTC | CASSLSPGDGYTF | NA | TRBJ1-2 | 13 | NA | TRBV5-1
TGCGCCAGCAGCTCCGACTGGGATAATTCACCCCTCCACTTT | CASSSDWDNSPLHF | NA | TRBJ1-6 | 14 | once | TRBV5-1
TGTGCCAGCAGATTAACCGGGACAGGGTTCAATGAGCAGTTCTTC | CASRLTGTGFNEQFF | TRBD1 | TRBJ2-1 | 15 | NA | TRBV6-5
TGTGCCATCAGTGAGCAGACAGGGGGCCCTGGAAACACCATATATTTT | CAISEQTGGPGNTIYF | TRBD1 | TRBJ1-3 | 16 | NA | TRBV10-3
TGTGCCAGCAGCCCCTCATATGGGCTAGCGGGGTACAATGAGCAGTTCTTC | CASSPSYGLAGYNEQFF | TRBD2 | TRBJ2-1 | 17 | NA | TRBV9
TGTGCCAGCAGCCGGGACACAGGGGGCTACAATGAGCAGTTCTTC | CASSRDTGGYNEQFF | TRBD1 | TRBJ2-1 | 15 | once | TRBV3-1/TRBV3-2